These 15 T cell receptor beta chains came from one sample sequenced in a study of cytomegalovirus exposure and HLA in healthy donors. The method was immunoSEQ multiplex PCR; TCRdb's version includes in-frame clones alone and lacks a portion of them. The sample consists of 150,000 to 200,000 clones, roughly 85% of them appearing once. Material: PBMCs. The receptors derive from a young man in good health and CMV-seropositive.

In DNA, the CDR3 is TGTGCCTGGAGTGTGGGGAGCTCCTACAATGAGCAGTTCTTC. Its protein product is CAWSVGSSYNEQFF. V and J are TRBV30 and TRBJ2-1; possibly TRBD2 for D (5 bases). CDR1 is GTSNPN, CDR2 SVGIG, per germline (reference sequence). The V gene lost 0 bases and the J gene lost 0 bases, with 6 bases spanning the gap. The CDR3 totals 14 residues.

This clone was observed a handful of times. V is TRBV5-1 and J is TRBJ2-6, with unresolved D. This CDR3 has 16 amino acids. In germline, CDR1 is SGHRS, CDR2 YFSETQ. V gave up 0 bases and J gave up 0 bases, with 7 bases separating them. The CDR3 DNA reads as TGCGCCAGCAGCTTGGACGGTCCCTCTGGGGCCAACGTCCTGACTTTC. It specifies CASSLDGPSGANVLTF.

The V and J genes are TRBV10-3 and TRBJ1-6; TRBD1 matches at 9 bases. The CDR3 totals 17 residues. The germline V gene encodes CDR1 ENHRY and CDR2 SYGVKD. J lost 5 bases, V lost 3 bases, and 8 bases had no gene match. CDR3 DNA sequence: TGTGCCATCAGTGATCTACAGGGGGCGAGCGATAATTCACCCCTCCACTTT. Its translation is CAISDLQGASDNSPLHF.

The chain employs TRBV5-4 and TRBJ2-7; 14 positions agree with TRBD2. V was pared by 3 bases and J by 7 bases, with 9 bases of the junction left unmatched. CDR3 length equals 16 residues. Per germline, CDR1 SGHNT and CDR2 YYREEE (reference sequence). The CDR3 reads CASSSGLAGVSGEQYF. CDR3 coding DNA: TGTGCCAGCAGCTCGGGACTAGCGGGAGTGTCGGGGGAGCAGTACTTC.

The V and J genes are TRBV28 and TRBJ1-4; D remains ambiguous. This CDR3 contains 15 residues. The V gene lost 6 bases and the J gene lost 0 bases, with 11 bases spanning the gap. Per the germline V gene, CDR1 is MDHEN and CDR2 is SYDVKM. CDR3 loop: CASSPAYATNEKLFF. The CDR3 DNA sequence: TGTGCCAGCAGCCCCGCGTATGCAACTAATGAAAAACTGTTTTTT. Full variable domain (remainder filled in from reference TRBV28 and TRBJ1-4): DVKVTQSSRYLVKRTGEKVFLECVQDMDHENMFWYRQDPGLGLRLIYFSYDVKMKEKGDIPEGYSVSREKKERFSLILESASTNQTSMYLCASSPAYATNEKLFFGSGTQLSVL.

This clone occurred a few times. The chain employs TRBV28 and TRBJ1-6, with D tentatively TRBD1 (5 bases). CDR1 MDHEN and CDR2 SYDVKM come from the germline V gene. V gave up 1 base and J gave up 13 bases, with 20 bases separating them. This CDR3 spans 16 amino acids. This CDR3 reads CASSLFGGERMRPLHF. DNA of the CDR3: TGTGCCAGCAGTTTATTCGGGGGGGAAAGAATGAGGCCCCTCCACTTT.

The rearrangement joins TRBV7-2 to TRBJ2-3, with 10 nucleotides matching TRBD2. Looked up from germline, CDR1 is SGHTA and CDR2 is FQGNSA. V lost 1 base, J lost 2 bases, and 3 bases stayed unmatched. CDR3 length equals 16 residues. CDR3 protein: CASSLVGTSATDTQYF. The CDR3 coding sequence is TGTGCCAGCAGCTTAGTGGGGACTAGCGCCACAGATACGCAGTATTTT.

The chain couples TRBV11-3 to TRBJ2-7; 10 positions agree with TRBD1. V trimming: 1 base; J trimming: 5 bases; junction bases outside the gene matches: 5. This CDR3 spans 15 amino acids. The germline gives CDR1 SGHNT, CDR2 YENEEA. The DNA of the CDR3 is TGTGCCAGCAGCTTAGGGGACAGGGGTCCGGACGAGCAGTACTTC. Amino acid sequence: CASSLGDRGPDEQYF. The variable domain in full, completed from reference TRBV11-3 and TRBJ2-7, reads EAGVVQSPRYKIIEKKQPVAFWCNPISGHNTLYWYLQNLGQGPELLIRYENEEAVDDSQLPKDRFSAERLKGVDSTLKIQPAELGDSAVYLCASSLGDRGPDEQYFGPGTRLTVT.

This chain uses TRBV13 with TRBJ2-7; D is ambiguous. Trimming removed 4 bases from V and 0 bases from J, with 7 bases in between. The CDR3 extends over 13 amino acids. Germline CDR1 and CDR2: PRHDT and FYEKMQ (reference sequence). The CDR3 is CASSSGPSYEQYF. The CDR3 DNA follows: TGTGCCAGCAGCTCTGGGCCCTCCTACGAGCAGTACTTC. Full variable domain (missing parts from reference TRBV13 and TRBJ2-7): AAGVIQSPRHLIKEKRETATLKCYPIPRHDTVYWYQQGPGQDPQFLISFYEKMQSDKGSIPDRFSAQQFSDYHSELNMSSLELGDSALYFCASSSGPSYEQYFGPGTRLTVT.

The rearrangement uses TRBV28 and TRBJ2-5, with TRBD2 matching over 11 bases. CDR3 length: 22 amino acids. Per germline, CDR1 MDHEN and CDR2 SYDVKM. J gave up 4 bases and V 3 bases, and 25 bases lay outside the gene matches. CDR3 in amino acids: CASSLPSGGRSAMKRLLETQYF. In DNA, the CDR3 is TGTGCCAGCAGTTTGCCTAGCGGGGGGCGCTCAGCAATGAAACGACTGTTAGAGACCCAGTACTTC.

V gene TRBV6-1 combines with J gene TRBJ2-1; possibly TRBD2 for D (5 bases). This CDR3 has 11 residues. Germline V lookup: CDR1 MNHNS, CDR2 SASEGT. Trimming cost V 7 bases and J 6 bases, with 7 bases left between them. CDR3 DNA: TGTGCCAGCACACTAGTCAATGAGCAGTTCTTC. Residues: CASTLVNEQFF.

As DNA, the CDR3 is TGCGCCAGCAGCTTGCCAGGGGGAGATACCGGGGAGCTGTTTTTT. Translated: CASSLPGGDTGELFF. This chain joins TRBV5-1 and TRBJ2-2; 7 positions agree with TRBD1. Losses at the gene ends were 1 base for V and 5 bases for J; bases not matched to a gene: 5. CDR3 size: 15 residues. Germline V gene lookup returns CDR1 SGHRS and CDR2 YFSETQ.

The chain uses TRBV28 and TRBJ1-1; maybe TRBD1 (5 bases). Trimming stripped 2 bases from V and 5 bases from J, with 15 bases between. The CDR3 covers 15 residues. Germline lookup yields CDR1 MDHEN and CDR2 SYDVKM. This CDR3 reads CASSLVQGGETEAFF. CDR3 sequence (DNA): TGTGCCAGCAGTTTAGTTCAGGGTGGGGAAACTGAAGCTTTCTTT.

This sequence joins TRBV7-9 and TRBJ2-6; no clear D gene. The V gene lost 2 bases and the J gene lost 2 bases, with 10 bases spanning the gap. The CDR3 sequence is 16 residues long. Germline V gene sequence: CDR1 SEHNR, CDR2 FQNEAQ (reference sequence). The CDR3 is CASSLSRGAGANVLTF. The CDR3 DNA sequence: TGTGCCAGCAGCTTAAGCCGAGGAGCTGGGGCCAACGTCCTGACTTTC.

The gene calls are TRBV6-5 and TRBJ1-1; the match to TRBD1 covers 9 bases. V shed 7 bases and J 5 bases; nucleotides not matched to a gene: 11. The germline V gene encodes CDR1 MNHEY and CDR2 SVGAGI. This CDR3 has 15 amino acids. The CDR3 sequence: CASIRDRARGTEAFF. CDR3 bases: TGTGCCAGCATACGGGACAGGGCTCGAGGAACTGAAGCTTTCTTT.